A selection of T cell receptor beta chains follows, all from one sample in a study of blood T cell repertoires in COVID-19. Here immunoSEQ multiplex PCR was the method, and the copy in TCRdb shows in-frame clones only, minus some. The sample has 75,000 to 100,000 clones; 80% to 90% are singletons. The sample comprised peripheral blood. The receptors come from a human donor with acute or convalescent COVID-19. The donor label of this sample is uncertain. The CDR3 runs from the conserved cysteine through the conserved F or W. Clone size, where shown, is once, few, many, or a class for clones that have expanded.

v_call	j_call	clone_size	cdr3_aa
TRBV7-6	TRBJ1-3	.	CASSLAGGGKGAAGNTIYF
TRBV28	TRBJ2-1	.	CASSLLAGAYNEQFF
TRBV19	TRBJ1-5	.	CASSPTSNQPQHF
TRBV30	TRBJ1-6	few	CAWKDISNSPLHF
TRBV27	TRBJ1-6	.	CATSSTGYNSPLHF
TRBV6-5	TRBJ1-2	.	CASSYGDRGRLGGYTF
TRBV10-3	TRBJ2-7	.	CAISALRAQGFHEQYF
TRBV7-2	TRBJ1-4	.	CASSRRQGPEKLFF
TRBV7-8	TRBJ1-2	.	CASSSGQPFDGYTF
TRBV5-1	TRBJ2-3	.	CASRYRVSTDTQYF
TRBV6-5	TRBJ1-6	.	CASRVGTSHPPLHF
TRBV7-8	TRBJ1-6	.	CASSSGQGPSPLHF
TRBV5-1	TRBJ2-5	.	CASSLDGETQYF
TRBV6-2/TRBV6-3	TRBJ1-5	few	CASSYSAGGEYSNQPQHF
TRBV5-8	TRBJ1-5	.	CASSLPGRNQPQHF
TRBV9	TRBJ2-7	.	CASSVTGTGVREQYF
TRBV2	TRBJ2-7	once	CASSEALTAREQYF
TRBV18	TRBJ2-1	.	CASSPGQGTEQFF
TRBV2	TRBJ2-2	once	CASSWDTANTGELFF
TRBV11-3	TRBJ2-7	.	CASSRPGRGQEQYF
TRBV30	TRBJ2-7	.	CAEDRGQGEQYF
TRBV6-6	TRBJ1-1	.	CASSSKGQGRTEAFF
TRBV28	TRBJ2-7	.	CASSSFQGIPGEQYF
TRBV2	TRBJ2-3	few	CASTGLVHTDTQYF
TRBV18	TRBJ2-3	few	CASSPPQGGSTDTQYF
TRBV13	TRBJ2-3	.	CASSPYTNTQYF
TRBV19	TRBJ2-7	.	CASSIQVGLAGGRYEQYF
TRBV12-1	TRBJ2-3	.	CASSLTSGEPDTQYF
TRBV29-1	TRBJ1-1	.	CSVGTGRNTEAFF
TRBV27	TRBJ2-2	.	CASSEDRVFPGELFF
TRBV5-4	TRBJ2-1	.	CASSLALRGRSYNEQFF
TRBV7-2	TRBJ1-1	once	CASSQRGNTEAFF
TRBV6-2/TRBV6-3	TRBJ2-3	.	CASSYLRTSGGDSNTQYF
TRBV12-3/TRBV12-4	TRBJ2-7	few	CASSLGTPYEQYF
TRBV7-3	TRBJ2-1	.	CASSVLGGPYNEQFF
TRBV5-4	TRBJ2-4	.	CASSLVSRGLAKNIQYF
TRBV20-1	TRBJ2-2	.	CSASDFRAGGAGELFF
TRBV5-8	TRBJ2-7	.	CASSQITSVTFHEQYF
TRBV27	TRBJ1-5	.	CASSLIGGMVQPQHF
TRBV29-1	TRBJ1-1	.	CSVGYGQGSEAFF
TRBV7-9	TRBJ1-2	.	CASSLVGSAFYGYTF
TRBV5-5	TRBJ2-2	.	CASGYRATGELFF
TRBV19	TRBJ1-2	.	CASIKGQGFFNYGYTF
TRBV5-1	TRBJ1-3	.	CASSLGTVPLSGNTIYF
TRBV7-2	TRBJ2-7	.	CASSLPGTGRYEQYF
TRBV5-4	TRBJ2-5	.	CASSRMTGGDQTQYF
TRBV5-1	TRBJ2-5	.	CASSPSTGVQETQYF
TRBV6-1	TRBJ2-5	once	CASSERGGRGDVTQYF
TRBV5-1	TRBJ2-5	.	CASSLATTTGTSGETQYF
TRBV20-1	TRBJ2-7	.	CSASRSGGAGEQYF
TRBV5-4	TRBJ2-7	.	CASSFGVRDEQYF
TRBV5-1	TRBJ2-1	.	CASSSETGRGYNEQFF
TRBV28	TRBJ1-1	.	CASSSIGREAFF
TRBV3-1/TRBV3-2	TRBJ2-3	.	CASSQGTHLYF
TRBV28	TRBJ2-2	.	CASSTLTGRAGELFF
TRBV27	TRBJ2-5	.	CASTLQGARWETQYF
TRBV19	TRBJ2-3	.	CASSIISRTSGSSTRTDTQYF
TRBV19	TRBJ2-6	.	CASSISQGARGTGANVLTF
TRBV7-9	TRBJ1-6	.	CASSLRGKDNSPLHF
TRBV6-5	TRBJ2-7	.	CASRAGTGYYEQYF